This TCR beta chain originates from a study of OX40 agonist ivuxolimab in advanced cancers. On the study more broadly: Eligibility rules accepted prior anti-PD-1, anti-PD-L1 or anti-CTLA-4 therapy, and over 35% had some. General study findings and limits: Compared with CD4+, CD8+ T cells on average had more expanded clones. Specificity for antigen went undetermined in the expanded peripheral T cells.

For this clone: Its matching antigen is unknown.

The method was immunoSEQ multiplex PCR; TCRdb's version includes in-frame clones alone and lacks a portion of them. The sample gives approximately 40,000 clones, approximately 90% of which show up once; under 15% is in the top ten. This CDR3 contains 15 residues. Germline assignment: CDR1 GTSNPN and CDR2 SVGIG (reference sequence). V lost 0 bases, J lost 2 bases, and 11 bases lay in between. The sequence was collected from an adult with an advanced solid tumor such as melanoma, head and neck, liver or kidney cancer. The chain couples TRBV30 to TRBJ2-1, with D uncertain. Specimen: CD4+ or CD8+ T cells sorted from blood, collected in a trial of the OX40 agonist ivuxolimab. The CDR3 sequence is CAWSVSPRTYNEQFF. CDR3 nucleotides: TGTGCCTGGAGTGTATCCCCCCGGACCTACAATGAGCAGTTCTTC.